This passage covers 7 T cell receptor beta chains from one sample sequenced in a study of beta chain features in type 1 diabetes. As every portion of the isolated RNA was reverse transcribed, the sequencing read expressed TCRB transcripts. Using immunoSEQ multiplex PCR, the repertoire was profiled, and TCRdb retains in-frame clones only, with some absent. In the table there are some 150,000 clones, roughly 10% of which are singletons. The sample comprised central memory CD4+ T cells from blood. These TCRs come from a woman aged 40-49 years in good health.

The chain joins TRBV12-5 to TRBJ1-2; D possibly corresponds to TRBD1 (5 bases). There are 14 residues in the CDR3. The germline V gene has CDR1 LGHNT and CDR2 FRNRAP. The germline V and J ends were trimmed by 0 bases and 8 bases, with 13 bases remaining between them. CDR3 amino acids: CASGLVLGAGGYTF. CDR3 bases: TGTGCTAGTGGTTTGGTATTAGGGGCCGGCGGCTACACCTTC.

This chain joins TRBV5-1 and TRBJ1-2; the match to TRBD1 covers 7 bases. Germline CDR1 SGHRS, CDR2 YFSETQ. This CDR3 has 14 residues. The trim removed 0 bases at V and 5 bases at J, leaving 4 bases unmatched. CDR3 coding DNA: TGCGCCAGCAGCTTGGAAGGCAGGGGGTATGGCTACACCTTC. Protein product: CASSLEGRGYGYTF.

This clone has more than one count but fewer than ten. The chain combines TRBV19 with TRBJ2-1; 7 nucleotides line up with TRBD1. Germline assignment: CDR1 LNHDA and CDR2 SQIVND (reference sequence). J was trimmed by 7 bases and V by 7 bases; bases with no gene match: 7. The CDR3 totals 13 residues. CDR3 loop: CASTPDRLNEQFF. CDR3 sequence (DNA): TGTGCCAGTACCCCGGACAGGCTAAATGAGCAGTTCTTC.

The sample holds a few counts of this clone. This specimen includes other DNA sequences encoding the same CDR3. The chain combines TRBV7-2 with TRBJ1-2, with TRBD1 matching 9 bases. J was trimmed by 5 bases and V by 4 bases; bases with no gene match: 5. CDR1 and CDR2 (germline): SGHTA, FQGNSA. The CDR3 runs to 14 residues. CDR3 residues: CASSSQGQGYGYTF. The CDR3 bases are TGTGCCAGCAGCTCACAGGGACAGGGTTATGGCTACACCTTC.

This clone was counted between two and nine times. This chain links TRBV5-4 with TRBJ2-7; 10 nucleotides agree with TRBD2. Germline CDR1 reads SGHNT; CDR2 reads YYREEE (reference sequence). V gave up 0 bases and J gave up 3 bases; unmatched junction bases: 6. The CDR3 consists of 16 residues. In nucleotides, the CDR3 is TGTGCCAGCAGCTTGGCTAGCGGGGGAGCCGACTACGAGCAGTACTTC. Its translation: CASSLASGGADYEQYF.

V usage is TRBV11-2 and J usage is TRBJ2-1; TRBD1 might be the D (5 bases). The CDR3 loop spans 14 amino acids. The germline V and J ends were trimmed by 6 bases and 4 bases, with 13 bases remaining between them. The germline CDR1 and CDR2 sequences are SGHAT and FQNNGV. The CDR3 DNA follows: TGTGCCAGCAGGTCTATCCGACAGTACAATGAGCAGTTCTTC. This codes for CASRSIRQYNEQFF.

The CDR3, as DNA: TGTGCCAGCAGCTCCGGGCGGACTAGCGCCCATGAGCAGTTCTTC. Translated: CASSSGRTSAHEQFF. The chain is built from TRBV6-5 and TRBJ2-1; 9 bases line up with TRBD2. Unmatched junction bases numbered 11, after V lost 6 bases and J lost 8 bases. The germline V gene encodes CDR1 MNHEY and CDR2 SVGAGI. This CDR3 has 15 amino acids.